A single sample is the source of the 30 T cell receptor beta chains below, sequenced in a study of T cell repertoires in cytomegalovirus infection. No antigens are known for them. A single record per CDR3 protein comes from TCRdb applying MiXCR to the reads. Of some 900,000 distinct CDR3 sequences listed, approximately 29% are singletons. The sample here was cultured CD8+ T cells from PBMCs, taken from culture after CMV antigen stimulation. Receptor source: a human donor in good health (CMV status not recorded). Some clones in this sample may be carry-over from other donors' samples.

This clonotype appeared a few times. The chain links TRBV6-1 to TRBJ1-1; tentative D call: TRBD1 (5 bases). Germline CDR1 and CDR2: MNHNS and SASEGT. The V end lost 4 bases, the J end lost 7 bases, and 16 bases lay between the germline ends. The CDR3 has 14 residues. The CDR3 DNA sequence: TGTGCCAGCAGTGGTTGGGACCCTCAGTTTGAAGCTTTCTTT. Encoded protein: CASSGWDPQFEAFF.

CDR3 bases: TGTGCCAGCAGTTACGTTCCACCGGGCCACCCCACAAATCAGCCCCAGCATTTT. It translates to CASSYVPPGHPTNQPQHF. The chain joins TRBV6-2 or TRBV6-3 to TRBJ1-5; D unresolved. V was clipped by 2 bases and J by 4 bases, with 21 bases between them. The germline V gene has CDR1 MNHEY and CDR2 SVGEGT. The CDR3 has 18 residues.

Note on this clonotype: It may be a read error: a sequence one base away is much more abundant. The genes are TRBV6-8 and TRBJ2-1, with D possibly matching TRBD1 (6 bases). CDR1 and CDR2 from the germline V gene are MNHGY and SAAAGT. Trimming cost V 4 bases and J 3 bases, with 7 bases left between them. The CDR3 runs to 13 residues. The DNA of the CDR3 is TGTGCCAGCAGTTGGGACATCTACAATGAGCAGTTCTTC. Its translation: CASSWDIYNEQFF.

About this clonotype: As the CDR3 is not closed by the conserved phenylalanine or tryptophan, this likely results from a read error. This chain connects TRBV2 to TRBJ1-3; D is ambiguous. CDR1 is SNHLY, CDR2 FYNNEI, per germline. The length of the CDR3 is 14 residues. Trimming removed 10 bases at V and 2 bases at J, with 15 bases between. The CDR3 reads CAILRRGTGNTIYS. Written as DNA, the CDR3 is TGTGCCATCCTTAGGAGAGGGACTGGAAACACCATATATTCT.

The sample holds many counts of this clonotype. This chain connects TRBV7-2 to TRBJ1-3; D remains unclear. V was trimmed by 0 bases and J by 8 bases, leaving 5 bases between them. The V gene's germline CDR1 is SGHTA and CDR2 FQGNSA. The CDR3 spans 12 residues. Written as DNA, the CDR3 is TGTGCCAGCAGCTTAGCAGGAGACACCATATATTTT. This gives the protein CASSLAGDTIYF. The variable domain in full, completed from reference TRBV7-2 and TRBJ1-3, reads GAGVSQSPSNKVTEKGKDVELRCDPISGHTALYWYRQSLGQGLEFLIYFQGNSAPDKSGLPSDRFSAERTGGSVSTLTIQRTQQEDSAVYLCASSLAGDTIYFGEGSWLTVV.

The chain joins TRBV6-2 or TRBV6-3 to TRBJ1-1; maybe TRBD1 (5 bases). This CDR3 has 15 residues. V was pared by 6 bases and J by 0 bases, with 14 bases between. The germline CDR1 and CDR2 sequences are MNHEY and SVGEGT. This CDR3 reads CASSLGHDMNTEAFF. CDR3 coding DNA: TGTGCCAGCAGCCTCGGACACGACATGAACACTGAAGCTTTCTTT.

The chain uses TRBV19 and TRBJ2-1, with D hard to call. The V end was cut by 2 bases, the J end by 7 bases, with 12 bases between. This CDR3 has 14 residues. Germline assignment: CDR1 LNHDA and CDR2 SQIVND (reference sequence). CDR3 DNA: TGTGCCAGTAGTATAAGGACGCGAACGAATGAGCAGTTCTTC. This gives the protein CASSIRTRTNEQFF.

This clonotype has at least ten counts. This chain links TRBV7-2 with TRBJ2-7, with TRBD2 matching over 7 bases. V dropped 4 bases and J dropped 5; count of bases not matched to a gene: 8. This CDR3 region has 14 residues. Germline CDR1 SGHTA, CDR2 FQGNSA. The CDR3 protein is CASSSREGNHEQYF. CDR3 DNA sequence: TGTGCCAGCAGCTCCAGGGAGGGGAACCACGAGCAGTACTTC.

CDR3 sequence: CASSQGFGETQYF. CDR3 bases: TGTGCCAGCAGCCAAGGGTTTGGGGAGACCCAGTACTTC. The chain recombines TRBV14 with TRBJ2-5; D unclear. The V end was cut by 1 base, the J end by 5 bases, with 8 bases between. Germline V gene lookup returns CDR1 SGHDN and CDR2 FVKESK. The CDR3 covers 13 residues. Full variable domain (rest looked up from reference TRBV14 and TRBJ2-5): EAGVTQFPSHSVIEKGQTVTLRCDPISGHDNLYWYRRVMGKEIKFLLHFVKESKQDESGMPNNRFLAERTGGTYSTLKVQPAELEDSGVYFCASSQGFGETQYFGPGTRLLVL.

This chain connects TRBV5-4 to TRBJ1-1, with D uncertain. This CDR3 is built from 12 residues. CDR1 SGHNT and CDR2 YYREEE come from the germline V gene (reference sequence). The V and J ends lost 5 bases and 2 bases respectively, with 7 bases between them. The DNA of the CDR3 is TGTGCCAGCAGAGAATCTAACACTGAAGCTTTCTTT. Its protein is CASRESNTEAFF.

The table lists this clonotype with a few counts. CDR3 loop: CASSPPTGYNSPLHF. The CDR3 nucleotides are TGTGCCAGCAGTCCCCCGACAGGTTATAATTCACCCCTCCACTTT. The rearrangement links TRBV27 to TRBJ1-6, with a weak D call TRBD1 (6 bases). Germline V gives CDR1 MNHEY, CDR2 SMNVEV (reference sequence). V lost 5 bases and J 4 bases, leaving 12 bases between the germline ends. The CDR3 is 15 amino acids.

V gene TRBV7-6 combines with J gene TRBJ2-2; D is possibly TRBD1 or TRBD2 (6 bases each). The V and J ends lost 4 bases and 4 bases respectively, with 16 bases between them. The germline CDR1 and CDR2 sequences are SGHVS and FNYEAQ. The CDR3 runs to 16 residues. The CDR3 DNA is TGTGCCAGCAGCTCCAAGGGGGGCCCTGTCACCGGGGAGCTGTTTTTT. Its translation is CASSSKGGPVTGELFF.

This chain connects TRBV27 to TRBJ1-3; D remains ambiguous. Germline CDR1 is MNHEY and CDR2 is SMNVEV (reference sequence). This CDR3 comprises 15 residues. V was clipped by 5 bases and J by 0 bases, with 11 bases between them. The CDR3 DNA sequence: TGTGCCAGCAGTCCCCGGGCCATCTCTGGAAACACCATATATTTT. Its translation: CASSPRAISGNTIYF.

V usage is TRBV2 and J usage is TRBJ2-4; 9 positions match TRBD2. V shed 4 bases, J shed 4 bases, and the junction held 8 bases outside the gene matches. The V gene's germline CDR1 is SNHLY and CDR2 FYNNEI. This CDR3 region has 16 residues. Here the CDR3 DNA reads TGTGCCAGCAGTGTTCCTAGCGGGGACCATAAAAACATTCAGTACTTC. It encodes CASSVPSGDHKNIQYF. Full variable domain (missing parts from reference TRBV2 and TRBJ2-4): EPEVTQTPSHQVTQMGQEVILRCVPISNHLYFYWYRQILGQKVEFLVSFYNNEISEKSEIFDDQFSVERPDGSNFTLKIRSTKLEDSAMYFCASSVPSGDHKNIQYFGAGTRLSVL.

V is TRBV7-9 and J is TRBJ1-2; 8 bases are shared with TRBD1. CDR1 and CDR2 (germline): SEHNR, FQNEAQ (reference sequence). V shed 6 bases, J shed 4 bases, and the junction held 10 bases outside the gene matches. CDR3 size: 15 residues. The CDR3 DNA sequence: TGTGCCAGCAGTGACGGACAGGGAGTCTTCTATGGCTACACCTTC. This gives the protein CASSDGQGVFYGYTF.

This clonotype has a count of ten or more. The chain links TRBV4-3 to TRBJ2-1; D possibly uses TRBD1 or TRBD2 (5 bases each). The CDR3 runs 14 residues. From germline, CDR1 is LGHNA and CDR2 YSLEER. Between the trimmed V and J ends, which lost 4 bases and 7 bases, there was a span of 14 bases. Here the CDR3 DNA reads TGCGCCAGCAGCCCCTTGGGGCGGAGGAATGAGCAGTTCTTC. The encoded protein is CASSPLGRRNEQFF.

This clonotype occurred many times. The chain has TRBV7-8 and TRBJ2-3; 8 bases agree with TRBD2. Unmatched junction bases numbered 15, after V lost 4 bases and J lost 0 bases. The germline V gene has CDR1 SGHVS and CDR2 FQNEAQ. This CDR3 has 19 residues. DNA of the CDR3: TGTGCCAGCAGCTCAGACCAACGTAAGAGCGGGGGAAGCACAGATACGCAGTATTTT. Amino acids: CASSSDQRKSGGSTDTQYF. The full variable domain, rest sourced from reference TRBV7-8 and TRBJ2-3, is GAGVSQSPRYKVAKRGQDVALRCDPISGHVSLFWYQQALGQGPEFLTYFQNEAQLDKSGLPSDRFFAERPEGSVSTLKIQRTQQEDSAVYLCASSSDQRKSGGSTDTQYFGPGTRLTVL.

This clonotype was observed once. The germline gene is not matched at one end of the junction; a read error may be the cause. The chain joins TRBV12-3 or TRBV12-4 to TRBJ2-1; 11 nucleotides match TRBD2. The CDR3 is 14 residues long. The CDR3 here is CTSRLAGGPNEQFF. The CDR3 DNA reads TGTACCAGCCGGTTAGCGGGGGGGCCCAATGAGCAGTTCTTC.

This clonotype was recorded many times. The V call is TRBV7-9, the J call TRBJ2-1; possible D gene TRBD2, 6 bases. The CDR3 runs 12 residues. The germline V gene encodes CDR1 SEHNR and CDR2 FQNEAQ (reference sequence). V lost 1 base and J 10 bases, leaving 8 bases between the germline ends. Here the CDR3 DNA reads TGTGCCAGCAGCTTAGGCGGGGAAGAGCAGTTCTTC. Amino acid sequence: CASSLGGEEQFF.

This clonotype was counted only a few times. J is TRBJ1-2 and V is TRBV27, with 9 bases aligning to TRBD1. The CDR3 runs 13 residues. Looked up from germline, CDR1 is MNHEY and CDR2 is SMNVEV (reference sequence). With V trimmed by 5 bases and J by 13 bases, 11 bases remained unmatched. CDR3 sequence reads: CASSHIGQGLSTF. DNA of the CDR3: TGTGCCAGCAGTCACATCGGACAGGGGTTGAGCACCTTC.

A word on this clonotype: A junction end diverges from the germline sequence, so it may reflect a read error. The chain joins TRBV7-2 to TRBJ1-2; a possible D gene is TRBD1 (5 bases). There are 16 residues in the CDR3. Germline V CDR1 and CDR2: SGHTA, FQGNSA. The CDR3 region is CASSLAAGTVFYDYTF. For the CDR3, the DNA is TGTGCCAGCAGCTTAGCTGCCGGGACGGTTTTTTATGACTACACCTTC.

The chain uses TRBV12-3 or TRBV12-4 and TRBJ2-2; 7 bases agree with TRBD1. Trimming at V came to 6 bases and at J to 7 bases, leaving 5 bases not matched to a gene. The CDR3 covers 13 residues. CDR3 region: CASSPRDSGELFF. In nucleotides, the CDR3 is TGTGCCAGCAGCCCGAGGGACAGCGGGGAGCTGTTTTTT.

Of note for this clonotype: The conserved final phenylalanine or tryptophan is absent from the CDR3, which likely points to a read error. The V and J genes are TRBV7-4 and TRBJ2-3, with D possibly TRBD2 on 6 matching bases. Trimming shortened V by 6 bases and J by 2 bases, and 12 bases separated the two germline ends. The CDR3 sequence is 14 residues long. The germline V gene encodes CDR1 SGHVT and CDR2 SQSDAQ. In DNA, the CDR3 is TGTGCCAGCAGGGGGGAGGCAGCCACAGATACGCAGTATCTT. As protein: CASRGEAATDTQYL.

The V call is TRBV20-1, the J call TRBJ2-1; 10 positions match TRBD2. Germline values: CDR1 DFQATT, CDR2 SNEGSKA (reference sequence). This CDR3 comprises 14 residues. V was pared by 6 bases and J by 3 bases, with 5 bases of the junction left unmatched. The CDR3 sequence: CSAKSGGVYNEQFF. The CDR3 bases are TGCAGTGCAAAGAGCGGGGGGGTCTACAATGAGCAGTTCTTC.

This clonotype was counted a few times. The V call is TRBV29-1, the J call TRBJ2-2; 8 bases agree with TRBD2. Trimming removed 3 bases from V and 3 bases from J; junction bases left unmatched: 3. Germline CDR1 reads SQVTM; CDR2 reads ANQGSEA. This CDR3 comprises 14 residues. The chain's CDR3 is CSVDREGYTGELFF. As DNA, the CDR3 is TGCAGCGTTGATCGGGAGGGTTACACCGGGGAGCTGTTTTTT.

This clonotype occurred a few times. V is TRBV7-9 and J is TRBJ2-7; the D is unclear. V was pared by 5 bases and J by 3 bases, with 8 bases between. This CDR3 is built from 12 residues. Germline V CDR1 and CDR2: SEHNR, FQNEAQ (reference sequence). Written as DNA, the CDR3 is TGTGCCAGCAGCAACCCCCGCTACGAGCAGTACTTC. It is translated as CASSNPRYEQYF.

This sequence joins TRBV10-1 and TRBJ2-2; D unclear. The V and J ends lost 5 bases and 5 bases respectively, with 9 bases between them. The length of the CDR3 is 13 residues. The germline V gene has CDR1 WNHNN and CDR2 SYGVQD (reference sequence). The CDR3 DNA follows: TGCGCCAGCAGTCCACCTGAGACCGGGGAGCTGTTTTTT. Translated: CASSPPETGELFF.

V usage is TRBV3-1 and J usage is TRBJ1-5; no clear D gene. CDR1 is LGHDT and CDR2 is YNNKEL in the germline V gene (reference sequence). V was pared by 0 bases and J by 0 bases, with 6 bases between. CDR3 size: 15 residues. DNA for the CDR3: TGTGCCAGCAGCCAAGATCTGGTTAGCAATCAGCCCCAGCATTTT. It yields the protein CASSQDLVSNQPQHF.

This CDR3 is CASSLAGGNVNEQFF. The CDR3 DNA sequence: TGTGCCAGCAGCTTAGCGGGGGGGAACGTCAATGAGCAGTTCTTC. The chain joins TRBV11-3 to TRBJ2-1, with TRBD2 matching over 8 bases. With 1 base clipped from V and 6 bases from J, the junction kept 5 bases outside the gene matches. The germline V gene encodes CDR1 SGHNT and CDR2 YENEEA. The CDR3 is 15 residues long.

Notes on this clonotype: The germline gene is not matched at one end of the junction; a read error may be the cause. V and J are TRBV6-6 and TRBJ2-5, with 11 bases identical to TRBD2. Germline loops: CDR1 MNHNY, CDR2 SVGAGI (reference sequence). This CDR3 spans 18 amino acids. The CDR3 loop reads CANSYGVAGGTDQATQYF. CDR3 sequence (DNA): TGTGCCAACAGTTACGGTGTAGCGGGGGGGACAGACCAAGCGACCCAGTACTTC.